The present entry profiles one TCR beta chain with its context. The CDR3 spans 15 residues. The germline V gene has CDR1 SGDLS and CDR2 YYNGEE. V gave up 3 bases and J gave up 7 bases, with 16 bases separating them. This entry is derived from a study of blood T cell repertoires in COVID-19. For the study at large: COVID-19 samples from acute and convalescent phases originated in the United States, Italy and Spain. PBMCs, B-cell-depleted T cells, or T cells were the source of the cDNA or gDNA that made up the material.

Measured with immunoSEQ multiplex PCR; TCRdb has only the in-frame clones, and not every one. This table holds around 130,000 clones, more than 70% found once. The chain recombines TRBV9 with TRBJ1-4, with D possibly being TRBD1 (5 bases). This receptor was taken from a human donor in a cohort sampled during active COVID-19. Sample: peripheral blood. CDR3 sequence reads: CASSASPGRGEKLFF. Here the CDR3 DNA reads TGTGCCAGCAGCGCGTCCCCGGGGAGGGGTGAAAAACTGTTTTTT.